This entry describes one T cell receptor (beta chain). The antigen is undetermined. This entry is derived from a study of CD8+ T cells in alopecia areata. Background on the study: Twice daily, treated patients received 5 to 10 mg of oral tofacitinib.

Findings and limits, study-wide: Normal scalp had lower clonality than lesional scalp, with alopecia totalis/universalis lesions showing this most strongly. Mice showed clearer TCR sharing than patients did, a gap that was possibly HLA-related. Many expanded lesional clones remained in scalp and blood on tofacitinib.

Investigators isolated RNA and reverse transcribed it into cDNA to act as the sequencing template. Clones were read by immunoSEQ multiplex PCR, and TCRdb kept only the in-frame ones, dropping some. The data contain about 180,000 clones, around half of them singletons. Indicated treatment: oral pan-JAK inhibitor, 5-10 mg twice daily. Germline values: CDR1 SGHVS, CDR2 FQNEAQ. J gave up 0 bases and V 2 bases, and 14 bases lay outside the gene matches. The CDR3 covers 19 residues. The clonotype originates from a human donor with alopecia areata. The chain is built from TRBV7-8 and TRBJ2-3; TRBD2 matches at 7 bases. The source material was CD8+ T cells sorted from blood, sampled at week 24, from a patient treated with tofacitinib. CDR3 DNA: TGTGCCAGCAGCTTAAGTTCTGGCGGGGGTTCGCTTAGCACAGATACGCAGTATTTT. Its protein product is CASSLSSGGGSLSTDTQYF.